The rows below give T cell receptor beta chains drawn from one sample of a study of shared clonotypes between healthy human individuals. Profiling relied on immunoSEQ multiplex PCR, and the TCRdb table lists in-frame clones only, not all of them. This repertoire shows just over 2,000,000 clones, about 95% found once; its top ten account for about 1.1%. The sequencing input was naive CD8+ T cells sorted from blood. These receptors were obtained from a man aged 18-30 years in good health. Both conserved end residues are part of each CDR3. Each record gives: V gene, CDR3 protein.

v_gene: TRBV30
CDR3aa: CAWGDRLTDTQYF

v_gene: TRBV19
CDR3aa: CASSIGTGIAYEQYF

v_gene: TRBV2
CDR3aa: CASSKRTSGARDGYTF

v_gene: TRBV5-1
CDR3aa: CASSLTGLASANEQFF

v_gene: TRBV4-3
CDR3aa: CASSRLTYRAPSLSTDTQYF

v_gene: TRBV4-1
CDR3aa: CASSQDTETDTQYF

v_gene: TRBV6-1
CDR3aa: CASSEAGFLLEQYF

v_gene: TRBV11-2
CDR3aa: CASSLVWASSYEQYF

v_gene: TRBV20-1
CDR3aa: CSATQGYEQYF

v_gene: TRBV5-6
CDR3aa: CASSLWAGGPNNEQFF

v_gene: TRBV29-1
CDR3aa: CSAEEREGKYEQYF

v_gene: TRBV18
CDR3aa: CASSPGTTYEQYF

v_gene: TRBV6-1
CDR3aa: CASSVIASYNEQFF

v_gene: TRBV13
CDR3aa: CASSSGTGLNEQYF

v_gene: TRBV11-2
CDR3aa: CASSLAWGLDTEAFF

v_gene: TRBV4-3
CDR3aa: CASSRLRAVAEKLFF

v_gene: TRBV27
CDR3aa: CASNNGLAGGFYNEQFF

v_gene: TRBV6-1
CDR3aa: CASSEVEGYQRSF

v_gene: TRBV27
CDR3aa: CATKILGDTEAFF

v_gene: TRBV2
CDR3aa: CASSDPHSYEQYF

v_gene: TRBV5-4
CDR3aa: CASSLPGQGLGNEQFF

v_gene: TRBV9
CDR3aa: CASSVDGRDGYTF

v_gene: TRBV2
CDR3aa: CASSEMGGSYNEQFF

v_gene: TRBV6-5
CDR3aa: CASTAGETQYF

v_gene: TRBV27
CDR3aa: CASSLGRTYEQYF

v_gene: TRBV5-4
CDR3aa: CASSLRDIESGANVLTF

v_gene: TRBV4-1
CDR3aa: CASSPLGGNEQFF

v_gene: TRBV7-8
CDR3aa: CASSLLPGQGKRGTEAFF

v_gene: TRBV7-6
CDR3aa: CASSLVFGGESYEQYF

v_gene: TRBV9
CDR3aa: CASSVGGGLTDTQYF

v_gene: TRBV6-5
CDR3aa: CASSPGGADEQYF

v_gene: TRBV5-6
CDR3aa: CASSLDPVDGYTF

v_gene: TRBV5-1
CDR3aa: CASSRTDSYNEQFF

v_gene: TRBV7-6
CDR3aa: CASSPGGSSYEQYF

v_gene: TRBV4-1
CDR3aa: CASSPGLMDEQFF

v_gene: TRBV7-9
CDR3aa: CASSGTSGSFQETQYF

v_gene: TRBV4-3
CDR3aa: CASSQTVPADTQYF

v_gene: TRBV9
CDR3aa: CAIFRGSYEQYF

v_gene: TRBV9
CDR3aa: CASSGGPNQPQHF

v_gene: TRBV4-3
CDR3aa: CASSHGVPNEQFF

v_gene: TRBV7-9
CDR3aa: CASSLGFDADGELFF

v_gene: TRBV9
CDR3aa: CASSLGTGGYEQYF

v_gene: TRBV2
CDR3aa: CASSEAQGTRGTQYF